A selection of T cell receptor beta chains follows, all from one sample in a study of tumor-infiltrating lymphocytes in localized non-small cell lung cancer. Profiled with immunoSEQ multiplex PCR; TCRdb holds only in-frame clones, not every one. The profile shows about 21,000 clones, roughly 80% of them singletons. The sequenced sample was lung tumor tissue. The receptors stem from a human donor with non-small cell lung cancer. Each CDR3 is given with its conserved first and last residue. D genes are given only for firm matches. Clone size is stated in some rows and not others, as once, few, many or a class when expanded.

TGTGCCAGCAGCAAAGCTTACAATGAGCAGTTCTTC,CASSKAYNEQFF,TRBV11-2,-,-,TRBJ2-1
TGTGCCAGCAGTACCCTACAGGGCGTGGAGACCCAGTACTTC,CASSTLQGVETQYF,TRBV28,-,-,TRBJ2-5
TGTGCCAGCCGAGCGGGCGATGAGCAGTTCTTC,CASRAGDEQFF,TRBV7-6,-,-,TRBJ2-1
TGTGCCAGCAGTGATCGGGCAGATACGCAGTATTTT,CASSDRADTQYF,TRBV2,few,-,TRBJ2-3
TGTGCCAGCGGCCAAGGGGGTCAGCCCCAGCATTTT,CASGQGGQPQHF,TRBV7-2,-,-,TRBJ1-5
TGTGCCAGCAGTTTACAGGGAGTGTACACTGAAGCTTTCTTT,CASSLQGVYTEAFF,TRBV27,once,-,TRBJ1-1
TGTGCCAGCAGTTACTCTAGGACTAGCGGATTCGAGCAGTACTTC,CASSYSRTSGFEQYF,TRBV6-6,-,TRBD2,TRBJ2-7
TGTGCCAGCAGCAAGGAGGGATTGTCCTACGAGCAGTACTTC,CASSKEGLSYEQYF,TRBV21-1,-,-,TRBJ2-7
TGTGCCAGCAGCATCTCCTACGAGCAGTACTTC,CASSISYEQYF,TRBV7-8,few,-,TRBJ2-7
TGTGCCAGTAGTATAGGGAGTGCCCTGAACACTGAAGCTTTCTTT,CASSIGSALNTEAFF,TRBV19,-,-,TRBJ1-1
TGTGCCAGCAGCTTGTACCAGGGGACCACATACGAGCAGTACTTC,CASSLYQGTTYEQYF,TRBV5-6,-,-,TRBJ2-7
TGCGCCAGCAGCTTGTGGACTAGCGGGACGTCCTCGGATGAGCAGTTCTTC,CASSLWTSGTSSDEQFF,TRBV5-1,-,TRBD2,TRBJ2-1